This TCR beta chain was recovered during a study of cytomegalovirus exposure and HLA in healthy donors. Findings of the study overall: More than 150 TCR beta chains were listed as cytomegalovirus-associated.

CDR1 MGHRA and CDR2 YSYEKL come from the germline V gene. J lost 5 bases, V lost 5 bases, and 12 bases had no gene match. The CDR3 is made up of 16 amino acids. As for this clone: Its antigen is currently unknown.

Generated by immunoSEQ multiplex PCR, the TCRdb table keeps only in-frame clones and is missing some. The sample carries about 280,000 clones, more than 75% recorded once. The specimen sequenced was PBMCs. The rearrangement joins TRBV4-1 to TRBJ1-5, with 7 bases aligning to TRBD1. The receptor was isolated from a woman under 30 in good health and CMV-seronegative. The CDR3 DNA reads as TGCGCCAGCAGCTCAACAGGGGCTTCGGAGTATCAGCCCCAGCATTTT. This encodes CASSSTGASEYQPQHF.